This T cell receptor beta chain comes out of a study of human T cells and chemical hapten exposure. Each CDR3 protein gets one entry after TCRdb re-called the RACE reads with MiXCR. The repertoire has 300,000 to 400,000 distinct CDR3 sequences, roughly 6.9% of them found once; the top ten carry 7.5% to 8.5%. Time point defined: patch test 1, 2 weeks after DPC sensitization. As for treatment: therapeutic diphenylcyclopropenone sensitization with weekly scalp DPC. Trimming removed 4 bases at V and 7 bases at J, with 20 bases between. The CDR3 runs 15 residues. CDR1 is SGHRS and CDR2 is YFSETQ in the germline V gene.

This clonotype was obtained from a young woman with alopecia areata. Some clones in this sample may be carry-over from other donors' samples. Sample: whole blood, taken in connection with sensitization to the hapten diphenylcyclopropenone (DPC). The rearrangement joins TRBV5-1 to TRBJ2-5, with D perhaps TRBD2 (6 bases). CDR3 sequence (DNA): TGCGCCAGCAGCCCGGATCCGGGACTTGAAACGACCCAGTACTTC. Translating it yields CASSPDPGLETTQYF.